This TCR beta chain was retrieved from a study of T-cell memory formation after mild COVID-19. The CDR3 is 14 amino acids. Germline CDR1 reads ENHRY; CDR2 reads SYGVKD. With 2 bases removed from V and 5 bases from J, the gap between germline ends came to 12 bases. TCRdb re-called the 5' RACE reads through MiXCR, storing one row per CDR3 protein. Seen here are about 560,000 distinct CDR3 sequences, roughly 17% observed once, and the top ten hold around 8.1%. The TCR sequence derives from an adult woman who had mild COVID-19 (a few samples of this study predate the infection). Cell type and time point are not known. The gene calls are TRBV10-3 and TRBJ1-2, with D possibly matching TRBD1 (5 bases). Sequences were obtained from PBMCs or a T cell subset sorted from them (not recorded which). CDR3 DNA sequence: TGTGCCATCAGTGAGCTCGGGACTCTTTATGGCTACACCTTC. Protein sequence: CAISELGTLYGYTF.